This T cell receptor beta chain derives from a study of cytomegalovirus exposure and HLA in healthy donors. The study, taken as a whole, reports: The records held CMV serostatus as the only immune exposure information.

Notes on this clone: As yet, its antigen is unknown.

The primer mix had 60 Vbeta and 13 Jbeta primers. Sequencing was performed with immunoSEQ multiplex PCR; in TCRdb, only in-frame clones are kept and a portion is missing. The table shows 150,000 or so clones, with about 75% occurring only once. The CDR3 covers 14 residues. V trimming: 2 bases; J trimming: 3 bases; junction bases outside the gene matches: 1. From germline, CDR1 is MNHEY and CDR2 SVGAGI. The sequencing sample was made of PBMCs. The chain combines TRBV6-5 with TRBJ2-7, with 10 bases aligning to TRBD1. This TCR came from a young man in good health and CMV-seropositive. The CDR3 reads CASSYRDRGYEQYF. The CDR3 DNA is TGTGCCAGCAGTTACCGGGACAGGGGCTACGAGCAGTACTTC.